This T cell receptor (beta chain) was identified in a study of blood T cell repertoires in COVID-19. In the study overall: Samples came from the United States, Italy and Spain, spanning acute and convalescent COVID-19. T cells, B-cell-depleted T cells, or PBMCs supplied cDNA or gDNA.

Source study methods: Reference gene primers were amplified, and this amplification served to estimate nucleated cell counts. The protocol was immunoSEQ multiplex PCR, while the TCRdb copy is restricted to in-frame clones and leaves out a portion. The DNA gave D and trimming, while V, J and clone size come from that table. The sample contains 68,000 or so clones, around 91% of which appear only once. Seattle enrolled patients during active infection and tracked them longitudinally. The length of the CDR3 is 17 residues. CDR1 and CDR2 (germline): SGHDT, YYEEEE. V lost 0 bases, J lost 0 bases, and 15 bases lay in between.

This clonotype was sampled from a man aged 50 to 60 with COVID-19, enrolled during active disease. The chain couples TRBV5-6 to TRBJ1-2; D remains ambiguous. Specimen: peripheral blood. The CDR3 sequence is CASSLVRGLSTNYGYTF. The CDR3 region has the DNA TGTGCCAGCAGCTTGGTGCGCGGGTTATCAACTAACTATGGCTACACCTTC.